The clone carrying this T cell receptor (beta chain) was counted between two and nine times. MiXCR, applied by TCRdb to the 5' RACE reads, yields one record per CDR3 protein. The table records under 20,000 distinct CDR3 sequences, more than 2% of them present only once. V lost 0 bases, J lost 9 bases, and 9 bases stayed unmatched. Germline values: CDR1 DFQATT, CDR2 SNEGSKA (reference sequence). The CDR3 contains 15 residues. The unsorted libraries originated from 2 million PBMCs that had been stored at -80 C. The sample is drawn from a study of neurological immune-mediated disorders. Sequences were obtained from PBMCs. V usage is TRBV20-1 and J usage is TRBJ2-7; TRBD1 aligns across 12 bases. This TCR came from a young woman with multiple sclerosis. CDR3 region: CSARDRGQGANMQYF. The DNA of the CDR3 is TGCAGTGCTAGAGATCGGGGACAGGGGGCGAATATGCAGTACTTC.